The present T cell receptor (beta chain) was sequenced within a study of neurological immune-mediated disorders. Whole-study results and caveats: Multiple sclerosis patients had less TCR clonal expansion than even healthy controls, unlike HTLV-1-associated myelopathy. Among expanded clones, no CDR3 amino acid sequences were shared across subjects, a pattern suggesting private repertoires in all groups.

TCRdb used MiXCR to reprocess the 5' RACE reads, holding one entry per CDR3 protein. The sample has tens of thousands of distinct CDR3 sequences, 13% to 15% seen once; the top ten hold approximately 7.5%. V gave up 5 bases and J gave up 10 bases; unmatched junction bases: 20. The CDR3 length is 16 residues. In this sample, this clonotype turned up many times. No antigen is known for it. The gene calls are TRBV12-3 or TRBV12-4 and TRBJ2-7, with 7 bases that match TRBD1. Specimen: PBMCs. The origin of this receptor is a woman in her forties or fifties in good health. In nucleotides, the CDR3 is TGTGCCAGCAGTATTATTATGCCCGGGACAGTTATTCCCCAGTACTTC. This sequence encodes CASSIIMPGTVIPQYF.